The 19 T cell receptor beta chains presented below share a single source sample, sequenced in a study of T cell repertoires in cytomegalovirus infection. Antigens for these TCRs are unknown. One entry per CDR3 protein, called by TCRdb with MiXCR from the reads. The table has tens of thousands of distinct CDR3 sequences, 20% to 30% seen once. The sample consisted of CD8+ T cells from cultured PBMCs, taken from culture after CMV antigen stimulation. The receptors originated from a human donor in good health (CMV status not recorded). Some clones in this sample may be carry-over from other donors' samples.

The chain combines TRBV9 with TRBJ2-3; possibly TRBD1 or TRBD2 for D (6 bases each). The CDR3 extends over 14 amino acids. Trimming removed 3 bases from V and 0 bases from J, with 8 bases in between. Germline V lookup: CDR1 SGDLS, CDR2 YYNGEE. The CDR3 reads CASSEGGSTDTQYF. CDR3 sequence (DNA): TGTGCCAGCAGCGAGGGGGGAAGCACAGATACGCAGTATTTT.

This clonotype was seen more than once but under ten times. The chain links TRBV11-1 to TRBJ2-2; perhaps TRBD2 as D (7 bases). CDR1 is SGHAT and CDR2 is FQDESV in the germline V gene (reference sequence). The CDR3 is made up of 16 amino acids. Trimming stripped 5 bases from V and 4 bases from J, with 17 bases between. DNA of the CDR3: TGTGCCAGCAGCGGAGGAGGGGGGGTGATCACCGGGGAGCTGTTTTTT. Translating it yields CASSGGGGVITGELFF. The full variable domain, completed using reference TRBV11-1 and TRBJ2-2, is EAEVAQSPRYKITEKSQAVAFWCDPISGHATLYWYRQILGQGPELLVQFQDESVVDDSQLPKDRFSAERLKGVDSTLKIQPAELGDSAMYLCASSGGGGVITGELFFGEGSRLTVL.

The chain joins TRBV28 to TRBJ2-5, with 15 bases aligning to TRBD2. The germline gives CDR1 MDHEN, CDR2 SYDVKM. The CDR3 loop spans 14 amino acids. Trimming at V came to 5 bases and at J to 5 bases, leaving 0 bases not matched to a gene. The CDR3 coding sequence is TGTGCCAGCAGTGGGACTAGCGGGAGGGAGACCCAGTACTTC. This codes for CASSGTSGRETQYF.

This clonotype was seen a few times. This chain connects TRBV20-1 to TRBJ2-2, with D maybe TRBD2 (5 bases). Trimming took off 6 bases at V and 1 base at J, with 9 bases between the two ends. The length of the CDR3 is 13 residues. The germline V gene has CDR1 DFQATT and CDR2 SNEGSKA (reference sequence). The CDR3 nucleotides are TGCAGTGCCCCTCGGGGGAACACCGGGGAGCTGTTTTTT. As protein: CSAPRGNTGELFF.

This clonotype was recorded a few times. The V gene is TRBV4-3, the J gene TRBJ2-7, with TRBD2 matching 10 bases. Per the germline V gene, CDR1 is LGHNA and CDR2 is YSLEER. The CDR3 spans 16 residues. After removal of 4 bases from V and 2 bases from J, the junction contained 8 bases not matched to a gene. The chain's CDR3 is CASSRSSGSNPYEQYF. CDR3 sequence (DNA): TGCGCCAGCAGCCGATCTAGCGGGAGTAATCCCTACGAGCAGTACTTC.

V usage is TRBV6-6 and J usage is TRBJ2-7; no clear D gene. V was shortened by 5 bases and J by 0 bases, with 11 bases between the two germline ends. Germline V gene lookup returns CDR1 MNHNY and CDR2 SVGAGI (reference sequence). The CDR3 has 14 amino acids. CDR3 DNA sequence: TGTGCCAGCAGTGGCCAAAGTATCTCCTACGAGCAGTACTTC. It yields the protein CASSGQSISYEQYF.

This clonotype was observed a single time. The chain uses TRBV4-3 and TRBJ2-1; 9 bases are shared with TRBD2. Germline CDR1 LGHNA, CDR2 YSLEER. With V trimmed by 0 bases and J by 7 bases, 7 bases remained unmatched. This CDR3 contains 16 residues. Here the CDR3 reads CASSQERGGQGNEQFF. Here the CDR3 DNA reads TGCGCCAGCAGCCAAGAGCGGGGGGGCCAAGGGAATGAGCAGTTCTTC.

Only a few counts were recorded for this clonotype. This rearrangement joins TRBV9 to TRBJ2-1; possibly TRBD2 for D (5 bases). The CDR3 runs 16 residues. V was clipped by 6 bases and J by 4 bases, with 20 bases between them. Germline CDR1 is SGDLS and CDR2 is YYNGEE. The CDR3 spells CASTPPTSGMYNEQFF. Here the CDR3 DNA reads TGTGCCAGCACTCCCCCTACGAGCGGAATGTACAATGAGCAGTTCTTC.

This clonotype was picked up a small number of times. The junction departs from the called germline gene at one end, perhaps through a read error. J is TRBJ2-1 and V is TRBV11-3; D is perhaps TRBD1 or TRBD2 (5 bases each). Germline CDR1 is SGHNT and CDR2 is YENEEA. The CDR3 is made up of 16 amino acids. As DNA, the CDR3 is TGTGCCAGCAGCTCGGGCGTGGGGGTAAAATACAATGAGCAGTTCTTT. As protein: CASSSGVGVKYNEQFF.

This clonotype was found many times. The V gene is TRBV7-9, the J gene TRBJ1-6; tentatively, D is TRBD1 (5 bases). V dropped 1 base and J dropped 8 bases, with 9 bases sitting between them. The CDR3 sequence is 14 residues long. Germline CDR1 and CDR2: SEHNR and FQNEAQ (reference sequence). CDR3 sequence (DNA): TGTGCCAGCAGCTTAGAGGCAGGGTATTCACCCCTCCACTTT. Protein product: CASSLEAGYSPLHF.

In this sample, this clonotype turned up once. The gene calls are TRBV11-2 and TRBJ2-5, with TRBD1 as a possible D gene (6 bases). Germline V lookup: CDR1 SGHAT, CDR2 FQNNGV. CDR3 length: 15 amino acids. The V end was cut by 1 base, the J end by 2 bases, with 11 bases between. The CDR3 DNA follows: TGTGCCAGCAGCTTAGGGTGGCAGGGGCAAGAGACCCAGTACTTC. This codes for CASSLGWQGQETQYF.

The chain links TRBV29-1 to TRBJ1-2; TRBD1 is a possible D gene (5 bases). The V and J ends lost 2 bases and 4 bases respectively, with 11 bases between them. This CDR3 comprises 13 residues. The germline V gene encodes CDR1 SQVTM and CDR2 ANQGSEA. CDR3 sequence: CSVEKQGTYGYTF. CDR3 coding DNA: TGCAGCGTTGAAAAGCAGGGAACCTATGGCTACACCTTC.

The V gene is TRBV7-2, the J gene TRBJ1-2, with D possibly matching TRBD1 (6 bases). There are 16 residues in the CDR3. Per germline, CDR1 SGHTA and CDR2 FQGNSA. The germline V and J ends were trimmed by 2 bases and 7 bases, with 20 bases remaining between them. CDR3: CASSLFMSGTGSGYTF. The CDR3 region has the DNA TGTGCCAGCAGCTTATTTATGAGTGGTACAGGGAGTGGCTACACCTTC.

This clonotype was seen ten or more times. DNA for the CDR3: TGTGCCAGCTCACCGACAGGGGAAGGCTACACCTTC. Amino acids: CASSPTGEGYTF. The chain recombines TRBV18 with TRBJ1-2; 8 nucleotides align to TRBD1. Germline loops: CDR1 KGHSH, CDR2 LQKENI. The CDR3 has 12 residues. V lost 3 bases, J lost 8 bases, and 2 bases stayed unmatched.

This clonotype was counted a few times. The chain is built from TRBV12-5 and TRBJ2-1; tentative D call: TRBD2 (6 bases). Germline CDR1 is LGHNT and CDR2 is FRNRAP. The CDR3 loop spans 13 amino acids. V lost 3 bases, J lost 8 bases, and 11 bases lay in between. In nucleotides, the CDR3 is TGTGCTAGTGGTTTAGGAGGGCGTGATGAGCAGTTCTTC. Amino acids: CASGLGGRDEQFF. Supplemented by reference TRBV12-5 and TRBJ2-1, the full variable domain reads DARVTQTPRHKVTEMGQEVTMRCQPILGHNTVFWYRQTMMQGLELLAYFRNRAPLDDSGMPKDRFSAEMPDATLATLKIQPSEPRDSAVYFCASGLGGRDEQFFGPGTRLTVL.

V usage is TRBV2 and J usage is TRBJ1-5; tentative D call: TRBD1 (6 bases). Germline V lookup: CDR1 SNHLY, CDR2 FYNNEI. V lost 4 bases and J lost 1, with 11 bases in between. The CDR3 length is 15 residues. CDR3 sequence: CASSAGAGSNQPQHF. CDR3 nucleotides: TGTGCCAGCAGTGCGGGGGCCGGAAGCAATCAGCCCCAGCATTTT.

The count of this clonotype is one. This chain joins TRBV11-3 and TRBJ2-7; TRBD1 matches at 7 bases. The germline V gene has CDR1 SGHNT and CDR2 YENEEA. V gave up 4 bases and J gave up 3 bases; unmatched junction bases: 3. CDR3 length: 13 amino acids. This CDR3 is CASSSWDSYEQYF. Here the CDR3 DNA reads TGTGCCAGCAGCTCATGGGACAGCTACGAGCAGTACTTC.

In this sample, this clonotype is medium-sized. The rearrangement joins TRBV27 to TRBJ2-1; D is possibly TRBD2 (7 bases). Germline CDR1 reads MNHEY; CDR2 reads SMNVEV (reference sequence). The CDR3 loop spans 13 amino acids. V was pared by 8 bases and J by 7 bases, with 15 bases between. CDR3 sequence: CASGGGPGNEQFF. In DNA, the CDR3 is TGTGCCAGCGGGGGGGGCCCAGGGAATGAGCAGTTCTTC.

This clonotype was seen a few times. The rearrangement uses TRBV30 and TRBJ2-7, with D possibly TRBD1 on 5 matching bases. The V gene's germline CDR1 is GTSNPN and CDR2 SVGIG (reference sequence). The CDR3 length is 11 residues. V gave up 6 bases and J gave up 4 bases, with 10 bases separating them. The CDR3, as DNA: TGTGCCTGTGAGACAGATTACGAGCAGTACTTC. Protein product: CACETDYEQYF. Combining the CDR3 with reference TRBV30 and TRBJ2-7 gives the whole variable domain SQTIHQWPATLVQPVGSPLSLECTVEGTSNPNLYWYRQAAGRGLQLLFYSVGIGQISSEVPQNLSASRPQDRQFILSSKKLLLSDSGFYLCACETDYEQYFGPGTRLTVT.